This T cell receptor (beta chain) was sequenced for a study of Ad26.COV2.S vaccination and SARS-CoV-2 variants. Overall study context: Among those in the COV1001 Ad26.COV2.S trial arm was the donor.

Treatment given: around 19 received Ad26.COV2.S at low or high dose, single or two shots; roughly five received placebo; per-sample allocation not given. Vaccine and placebo recipients were sampled on day 63 after the first injection. The repertoire was sequenced with immunoSEQ multiplex PCR; TCRdb's copy has only in-frame clones and lacks some. Of about 680,000 clones in the sample, about 90% are singletons; the top ten hold about 1.5%. After removal of 4 bases from V and 8 bases from J, the junction contained 1 base not matched to a gene. The CDR3 loop spans 13 amino acids. The V gene's germline CDR1 is WSHSY and CDR2 SAAADI.

The sequence was collected from a person between 18 and 59 years old who received the Ad26.COV2.S COVID-19 vaccine or a placebo. The chain uses TRBV10-2 and TRBJ2-5, with 13 bases aligning to TRBD2. This specimen was peripheral blood, taken in a trial of Ad26.COV2.S vaccine versus placebo. The CDR3 DNA follows: TGCGCCAGCAGTGGGACTAGCGGGAGAACCCAGTACTTC. Its translation: CASSGTSGRTQYF.